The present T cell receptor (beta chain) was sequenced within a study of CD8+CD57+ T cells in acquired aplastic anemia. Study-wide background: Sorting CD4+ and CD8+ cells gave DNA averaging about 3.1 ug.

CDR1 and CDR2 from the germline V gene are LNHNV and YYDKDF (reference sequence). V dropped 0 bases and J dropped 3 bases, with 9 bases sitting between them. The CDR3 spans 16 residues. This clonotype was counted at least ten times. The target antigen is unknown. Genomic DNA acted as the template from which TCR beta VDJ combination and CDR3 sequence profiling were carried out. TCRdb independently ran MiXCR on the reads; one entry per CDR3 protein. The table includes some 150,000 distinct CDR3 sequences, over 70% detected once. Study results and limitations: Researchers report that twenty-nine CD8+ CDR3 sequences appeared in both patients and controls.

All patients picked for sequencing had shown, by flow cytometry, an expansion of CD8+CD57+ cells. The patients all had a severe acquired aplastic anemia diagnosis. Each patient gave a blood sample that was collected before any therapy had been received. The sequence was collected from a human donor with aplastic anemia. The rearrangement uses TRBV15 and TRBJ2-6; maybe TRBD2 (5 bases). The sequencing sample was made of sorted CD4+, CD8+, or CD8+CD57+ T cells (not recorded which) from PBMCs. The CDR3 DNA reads TGTGCCACCAGCAGAGAGGGCGGGTTTGGGGCCAACGTCCTGACTTTC. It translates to CATSREGGFGANVLTF.